This T cell receptor (beta chain) is drawn from a study of human T cells and chemical hapten exposure. Study background: Researchers reported sensitizing a 2 cm by 2 cm upper inner arm skin site with 2% DPC. Mostly female, the patients presented with alopecia areata, totalis or universalis. Study-wide findings and caveats: More PT1 expanded TCRs went with higher patch test scores.

V gave up 8 bases and J gave up 6 bases; unmatched junction bases: 8. The CDR3 is made up of 15 amino acids. This clonotype was counted at least ten times. Its antigen is undetermined. Regarding time point: pre-sensitization, week 0. Stated treatment: therapeutic diphenylcyclopropenone sensitization with weekly scalp DPC. From whole blood left unfractionated, total RNA was extracted. TCRdb reprocessed the RACE reads with MiXCR, giving one entry per CDR3 protein. The sample has approximately 100,000 distinct CDR3 sequences, roughly 12% seen once. This TCR derives from a woman aged 45 to 65 with alopecia areata. Some clones in this sample may be carry-over from other donors' samples. Sample: whole blood, taken in connection with sensitization to the hapten diphenylcyclopropenone (DPC). The genes are TRBV12-3 or TRBV12-4 and TRBJ2-2, with 11 bases fitting TRBD2. The CDR3 loop reads CASPTTSGSPGELFF. The CDR3, as DNA: TGTGCCAGCCCTACCACTAGCGGGAGTCCCGGGGAGCTGTTTTTT.